This T cell receptor (beta chain) derives from a study of blood T cell repertoires in COVID-19. On the study more broadly: Sources were T cells, B-cell-depleted T cells, or PBMCs; the material itself was cDNA or gDNA.

V was cut by 6 bases and J by 2 bases, with 15 bases left in between. CDR3 size: 15 residues. Germline V CDR1 and CDR2: MNHEY, SVGAGI. Per the study methods: Nucleated cell number was recorded as an estimate derived from reference gene primer amplification. Only in-frame clones appear in the TCRdb table, and some are missing; sequencing was by immunoSEQ multiplex PCR. The V and J calls and clone size were taken over from that table, and D and trimming were inferred from the DNA. The repertoire holds 180,000 or so clones, with more than 65% as singletons. Everyone who took part was roughly 18 to 100 years old, and they came from about two dozen US areas. Participant-given clinical history determined each cohort assignment.

Sequenced input: PBMCs or T cells enriched from blood (not recorded which). This TCR was recovered from a man over 45 who had recovered from COVID-19. V usage is TRBV6-5 and J usage is TRBJ2-3; a possible D gene is TRBD1 (6 bases). The CDR3 loop reads CASRPKGQPTDTQYF. As DNA, the CDR3 is TGTGCCAGCAGACCAAAAGGACAGCCCACAGATACGCAGTATTTT.